This T cell receptor beta chain comes out of a study of T cell repertoires in cytomegalovirus infection. Turning to the study itself: HLA-B-restricted CMV epitopes that are well studied, plus recently identified HLA-C-restricted ones, were used by the study. Public TCR beta signatures provided an indication of both CMV infection and a matching HLA type. Study observations and caveats: Based on cumulative public TCR beta family frequency, carriers of CMV plus the relevant HLA were identified. Dominating the ex vivo response were TCR beta clonotypes that were CMV-specific and HLA-C-restricted.

In the case of this clonotype: Its antigen is still unknown.

The CDR3 length is 14 residues. Germline V gene sequence: CDR1 MNHEY, CDR2 SVGEGT. V lost 8 bases and J lost 3, with 14 bases in between. TCRdb reprocessed the reads via MiXCR and lists one record per CDR3 protein. The sample lists fewer than 950,000 distinct CDR3 sequences; 30% to 35% were seen once. The input for sequencing was cultured CD8+ T cells from PBMCs, taken from culture after CMV antigen stimulation. V and J are TRBV6-2 or TRBV6-3 and TRBJ2-1; D may be TRBD2 (6 bases). The sequence derives from a human donor in good health (CMV status not recorded). Some clones in this sample may be carry-over from other donors' samples. The CDR3 loop reads CASGLAGLYNEQFF. In nucleotides, the CDR3 is TGTGCCAGCGGGTTGGCGGGGCTCTACAATGAGCAGTTCTTC.